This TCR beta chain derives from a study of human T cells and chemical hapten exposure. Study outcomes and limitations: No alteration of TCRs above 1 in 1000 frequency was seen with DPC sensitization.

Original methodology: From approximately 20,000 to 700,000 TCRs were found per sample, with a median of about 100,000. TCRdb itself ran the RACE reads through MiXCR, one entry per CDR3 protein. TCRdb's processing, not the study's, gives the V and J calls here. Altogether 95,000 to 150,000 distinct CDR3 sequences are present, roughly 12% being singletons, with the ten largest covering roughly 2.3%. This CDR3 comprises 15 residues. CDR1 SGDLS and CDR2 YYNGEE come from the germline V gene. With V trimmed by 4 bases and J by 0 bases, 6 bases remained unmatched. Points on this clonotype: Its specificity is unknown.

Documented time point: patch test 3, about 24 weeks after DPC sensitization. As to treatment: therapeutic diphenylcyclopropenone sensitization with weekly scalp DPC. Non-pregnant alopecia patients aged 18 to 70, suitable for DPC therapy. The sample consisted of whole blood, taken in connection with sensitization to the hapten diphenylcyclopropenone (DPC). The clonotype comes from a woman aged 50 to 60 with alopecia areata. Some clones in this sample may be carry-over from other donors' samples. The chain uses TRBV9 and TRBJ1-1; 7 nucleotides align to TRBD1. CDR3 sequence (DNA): TGTGCCAGCAGCAGAAGGACAGGAGTGAACACTGAAGCTTTCTTT. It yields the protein CASSRRTGVNTEAFF.